This T cell receptor beta chain came from a study of shared clonotypes between healthy human individuals. The assay ran at deep level. The method was immunoSEQ multiplex PCR; TCRdb's version includes in-frame clones alone and lacks a portion of them. The sample records under 600,000 clones, about 96% being singletons. On this clone itself: This CDR3 is also generated by other DNA sequences in the sample.

This CDR3 region has 13 residues. V lost 6 bases and J lost 6, with 13 bases in between. CDR1 and CDR2 from the germline V gene are KGHSH and LQKENI. The sample comprised naive CD4+ T cells sorted from blood. Subset reported: CD45RA+ positively selected. This TCR was sampled from a woman aged 30 to 39 in good health. The J gene is TRBJ2-3, the V gene TRBV18; D possibly uses TRBD1 or TRBD2 (5 bases each). CDR3 DNA: TGTGCCAGCTCCCCCGGGACGGCGGATACGCAGTATTTT. This sequence encodes CASSPGTADTQYF.